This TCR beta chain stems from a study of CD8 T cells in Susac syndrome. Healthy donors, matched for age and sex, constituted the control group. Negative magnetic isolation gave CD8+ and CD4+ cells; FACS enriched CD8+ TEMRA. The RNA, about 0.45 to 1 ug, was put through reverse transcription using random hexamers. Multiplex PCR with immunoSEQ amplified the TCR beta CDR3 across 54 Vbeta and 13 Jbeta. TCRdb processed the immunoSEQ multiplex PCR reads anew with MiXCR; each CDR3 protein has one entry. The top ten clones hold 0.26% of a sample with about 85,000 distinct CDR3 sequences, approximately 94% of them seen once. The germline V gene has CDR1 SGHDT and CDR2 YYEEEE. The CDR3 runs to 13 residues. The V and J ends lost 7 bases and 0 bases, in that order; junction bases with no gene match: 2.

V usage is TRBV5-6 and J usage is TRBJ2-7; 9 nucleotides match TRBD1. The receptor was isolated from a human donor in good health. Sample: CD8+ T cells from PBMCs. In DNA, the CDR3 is TGTGCCAGCGGACAGGGGAGCTCCTACGAGCAGTACGTC. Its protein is CASGQGSSYEQYV.